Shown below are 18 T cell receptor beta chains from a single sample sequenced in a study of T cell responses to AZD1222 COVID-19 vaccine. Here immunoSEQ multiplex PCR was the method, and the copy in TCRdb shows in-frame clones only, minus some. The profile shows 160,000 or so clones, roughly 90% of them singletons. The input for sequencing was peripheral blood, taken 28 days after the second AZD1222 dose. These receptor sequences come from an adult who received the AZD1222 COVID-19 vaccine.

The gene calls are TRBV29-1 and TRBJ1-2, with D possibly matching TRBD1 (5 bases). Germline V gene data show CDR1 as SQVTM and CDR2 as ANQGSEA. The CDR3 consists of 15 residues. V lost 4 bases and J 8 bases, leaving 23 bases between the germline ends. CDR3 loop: CSVAPYLTVDEGYTF. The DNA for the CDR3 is TGCAGCGTTGCGCCCTATCTGACAGTGGATGAAGGCTACACCTTC. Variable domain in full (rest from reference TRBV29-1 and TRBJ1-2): SAVISQKPSRDICQRGTSLTIQCQVDSQVTMMFWYRQQPGQSLTLIATANQGSEATYESGFVIDKFPISRPNLTFSTLTVSNMSPEDSSIYLCSVAPYLTVDEGYTFGSGTRLTVV.

CDR3: CASSYPEEDEKLFF. As DNA, the CDR3 is TGTGCCAGCAGCTACCCCGAGGAGGATGAAAAACTGTTTTTT. The chain is built from TRBV7-9 and TRBJ1-4; D remains ambiguous. The germline V and J ends were trimmed by 4 bases and 6 bases, with 12 bases remaining between them. The CDR3 is made up of 14 amino acids. Germline CDR1 SEHNR, CDR2 FQNEAQ (reference sequence).

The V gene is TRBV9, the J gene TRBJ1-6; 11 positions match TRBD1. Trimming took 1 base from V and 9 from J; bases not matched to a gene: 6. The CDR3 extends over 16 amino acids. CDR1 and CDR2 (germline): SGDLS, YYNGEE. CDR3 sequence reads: CASSVNRDRGSSPLHF. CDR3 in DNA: TGTGCCAGCAGCGTAAACCGGGACAGGGGGTCTTCACCCCTCCACTTT.

CDR3 DNA: TGCGCCAGCAGCTTCAGGGGGACTTTCGAAAAACTGTTTTTT. This encodes CASSFRGTFEKLFF. The rearrangement joins TRBV4-1 to TRBJ1-4, with 7 bases aligning to TRBD1. The germline V gene has CDR1 MGHRA and CDR2 YSYEKL. This CDR3 is 14 amino acids long. J lost 8 bases, V lost 5 bases, and 8 bases had no gene match.

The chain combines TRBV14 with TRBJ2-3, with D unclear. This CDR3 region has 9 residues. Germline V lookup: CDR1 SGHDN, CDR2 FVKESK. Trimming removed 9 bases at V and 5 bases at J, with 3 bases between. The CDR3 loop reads CARRDTQYF. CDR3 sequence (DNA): TGTGCCAGACGAGATACGCAGTATTTT.

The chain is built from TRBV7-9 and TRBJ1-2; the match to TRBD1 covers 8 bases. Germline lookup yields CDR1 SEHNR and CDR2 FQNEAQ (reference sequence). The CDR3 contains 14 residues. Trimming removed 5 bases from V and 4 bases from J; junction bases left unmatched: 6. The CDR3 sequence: CASSPSTGVYGYTF. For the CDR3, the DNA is TGTGCCAGCAGCCCGTCGACAGGGGTCTATGGCTACACCTTC.

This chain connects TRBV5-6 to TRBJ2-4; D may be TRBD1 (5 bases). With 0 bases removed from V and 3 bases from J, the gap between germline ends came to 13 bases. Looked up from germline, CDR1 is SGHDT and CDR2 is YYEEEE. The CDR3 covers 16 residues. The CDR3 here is CASSLGQSTYKNIQYF. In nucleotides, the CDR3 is TGTGCCAGCAGCTTGGGACAGAGCACATACAAAAACATTCAGTACTTC. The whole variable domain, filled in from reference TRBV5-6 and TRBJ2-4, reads DAGVTQSPTHLIKTRGQQVTLRCSPKSGHDTVSWYQQALGQGPQFIFQYYEEEERQRGNFPDRFSGHQFPNYSSELNVNALLLGDSALYLCASSLGQSTYKNIQYFGAGTRLSVL.

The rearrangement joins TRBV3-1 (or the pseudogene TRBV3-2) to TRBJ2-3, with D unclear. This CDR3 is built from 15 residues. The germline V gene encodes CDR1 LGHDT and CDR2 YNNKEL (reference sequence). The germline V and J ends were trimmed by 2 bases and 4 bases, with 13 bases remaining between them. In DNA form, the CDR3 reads TGTGCCAGCAGCCAACGGCCGCCTAGGGCAGATACGCAGTATTTT. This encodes CASSQRPPRADTQYF.

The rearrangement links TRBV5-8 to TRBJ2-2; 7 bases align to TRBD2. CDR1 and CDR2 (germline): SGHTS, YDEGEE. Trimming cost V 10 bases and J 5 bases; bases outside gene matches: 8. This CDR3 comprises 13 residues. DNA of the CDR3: TGTGCCCGGTACGGGGGGAGTACCGGGGAGCTGTTTTTT. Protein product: CARYGGSTGELFF.

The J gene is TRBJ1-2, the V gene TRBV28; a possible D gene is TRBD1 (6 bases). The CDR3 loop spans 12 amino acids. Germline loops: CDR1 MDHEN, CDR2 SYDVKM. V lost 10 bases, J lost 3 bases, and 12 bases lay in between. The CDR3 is CATPHRDYGYTF. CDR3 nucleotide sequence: TGTGCCACCCCCCACAGGGACTATGGCTACACCTTC.

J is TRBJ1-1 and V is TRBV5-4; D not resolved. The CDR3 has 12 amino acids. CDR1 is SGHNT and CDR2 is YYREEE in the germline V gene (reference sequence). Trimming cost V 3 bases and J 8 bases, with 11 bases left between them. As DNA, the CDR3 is TGTGCCAGCAGCTCGACACGCGCCGAAGCTTTCTTT. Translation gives CASSSTRAEAFF.

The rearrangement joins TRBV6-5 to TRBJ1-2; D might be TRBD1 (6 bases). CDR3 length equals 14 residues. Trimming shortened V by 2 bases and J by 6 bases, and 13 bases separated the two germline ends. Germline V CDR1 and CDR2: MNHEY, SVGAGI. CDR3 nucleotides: TGTGCCAGCAGTTACGTTACGGCAGGGGATGGCTACACCTTC. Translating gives CASSYVTAGDGYTF.

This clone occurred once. The CDR3 spells CASSQKGDQRTGELFF. CDR3 DNA sequence: TGCGCCAGCAGCCAAAAAGGAGACCAGCGAACCGGGGAGCTGTTTTTT. This chain links TRBV4-1 with TRBJ2-2; D remains ambiguous. Germline loops: CDR1 MGHRA, CDR2 YSYEKL. V was cut by 2 bases and J by 5 bases, with 15 bases left in between. The CDR3 consists of 16 residues.

Written as DNA, the CDR3 is TGTGCCAGCAGTTCCGGACAGGGAAAACTCACTGAAGCTTTCTTT. This translates into CASSSGQGKLTEAFF. The rearrangement links TRBV6-5 to TRBJ1-1; TRBD1 matches 8 bases. The CDR3 covers 15 residues. J lost 4 bases, V lost 4 bases, and 8 bases had no gene match. Germline V gives CDR1 MNHEY, CDR2 SVGAGI.

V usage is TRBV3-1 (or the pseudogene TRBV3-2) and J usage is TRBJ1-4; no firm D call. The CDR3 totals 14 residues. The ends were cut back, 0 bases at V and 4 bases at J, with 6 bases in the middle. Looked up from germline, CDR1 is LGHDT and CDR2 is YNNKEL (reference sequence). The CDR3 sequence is CASSQETRNEKLFF. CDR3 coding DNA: TGTGCCAGCAGCCAAGAGACCCGTAATGAAAAACTGTTTTTT.

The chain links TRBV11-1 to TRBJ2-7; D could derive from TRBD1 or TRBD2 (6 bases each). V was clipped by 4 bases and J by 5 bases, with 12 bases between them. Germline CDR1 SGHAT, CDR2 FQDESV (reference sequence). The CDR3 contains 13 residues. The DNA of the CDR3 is TGTGCCAGCAGCTCCTGGGGGGCCAACGAGCAGTACTTC. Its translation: CASSSWGANEQYF. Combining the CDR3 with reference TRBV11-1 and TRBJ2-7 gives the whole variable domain EAEVAQSPRYKITEKSQAVAFWCDPISGHATLYWYRQILGQGPELLVQFQDESVVDDSQLPKDRFSAERLKGVDSTLKIQPAELGDSAMYLCASSSWGANEQYFGPGTRLTVT.

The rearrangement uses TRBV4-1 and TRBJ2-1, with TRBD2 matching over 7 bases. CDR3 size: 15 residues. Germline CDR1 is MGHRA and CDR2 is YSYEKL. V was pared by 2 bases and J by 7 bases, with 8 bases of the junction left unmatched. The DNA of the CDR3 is TGCGCCAGCAGCCAACTGGGCGGGAGTCGGAATGAGCAGTTCTTC. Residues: CASSQLGGSRNEQFF.

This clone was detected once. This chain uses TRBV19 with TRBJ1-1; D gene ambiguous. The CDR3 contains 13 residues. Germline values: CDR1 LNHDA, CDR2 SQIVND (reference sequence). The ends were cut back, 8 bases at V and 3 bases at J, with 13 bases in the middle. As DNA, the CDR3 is TGTGCCAGTTTTCCAGCCAGCTACACTGAAGCTTTCTTT. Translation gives CASFPASYTEAFF.